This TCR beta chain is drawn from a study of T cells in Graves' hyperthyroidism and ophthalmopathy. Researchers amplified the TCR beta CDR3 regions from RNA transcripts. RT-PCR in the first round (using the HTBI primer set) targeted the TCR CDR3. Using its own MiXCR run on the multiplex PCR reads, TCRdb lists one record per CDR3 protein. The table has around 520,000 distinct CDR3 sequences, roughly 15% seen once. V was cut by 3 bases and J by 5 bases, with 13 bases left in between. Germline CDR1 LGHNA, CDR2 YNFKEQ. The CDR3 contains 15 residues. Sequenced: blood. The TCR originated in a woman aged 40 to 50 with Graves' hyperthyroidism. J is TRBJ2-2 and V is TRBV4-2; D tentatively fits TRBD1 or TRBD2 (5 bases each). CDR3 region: CASSHLRGATGELFF. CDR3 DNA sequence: TGTGCCAGCAGCCACCTCCGGGGCGCAACCGGGGAGCTGTTTTTT.